This TCR beta chain was sequenced for a study of human T cells and chemical hapten exposure. At the level of the study: Patients, largely female, had alopecia areata, totalis or universalis. The study's findings and limits: Sensitizing with DPC caused no change in TCRs above 1 in 1000 frequency.

Germline CDR1 and CDR2: MNHEY and SVGEGT. CDR3 length equals 13 residues. The germline V and J ends were trimmed by 2 bases and 1 base, with 5 bases remaining between them. Time point noted: patch test 3, about 24 weeks after DPC sensitization. Indicated treatment: therapeutic diphenylcyclopropenone sensitization with weekly scalp DPC. This clonotype was counted many times. Its antigen is unidentified. Unique molecular identifiers were attached to individual cDNA molecules within the library. In the original analysis: Sequenced samples showed a median of approximately 100,000 TCRs each, with counts running from around 25,000 to 690,000. One entry per CDR3 protein results from TCRdb running MiXCR on the RACE reads. TCRdb, rather than the study authors, made the V and J calls. This sample has about 82,000 distinct CDR3 sequences, with over 10% found just once.

The sequencing here drew on whole blood, taken in connection with sensitization to the hapten diphenylcyclopropenone (DPC). This receptor was identified in a woman aged 45-65 years with alopecia areata. Some clones in this sample may be carry-over from other donors' samples. This rearrangement joins TRBV6-2 or TRBV6-3 to TRBJ1-1; D is ambiguous. CDR3 amino acids: CASSYGWNTEAFF. The CDR3 nucleotides read TGTGCCAGCAGTTACGGGTGGAACACTGAAGCTTTCTTT.